The entry that follows covers one T cell receptor (beta chain) sequence. Its antigen is currently unknown. Amplification of ligated cDNA took four PCR rounds with SP2 and nested alpha and beta constant primers. TCRdb used MiXCR to reprocess the UMI-ligation and nested PCR reads, holding one entry per CDR3 protein. The profile shows approximately 37,000 distinct CDR3 sequences, roughly 9.6% of them singletons. Indicated treatment: skin biopsy from PPD injection site in Mantoux-positive individual. An oligonucleotide containing a UMI was ligated to the 3' end of TCR cDNA. The sample originates from a study of naive and memory T cell subsets. General study findings and limits: This RNA-based method may be sensitive to activation-related transcript changes.

J was trimmed by 8 bases and V by 7 bases; bases with no gene match: 20. Germline V gives CDR1 MNHNS, CDR2 SASEGT. The CDR3 is 16 residues long. The sample consisted of skin, taken from a tuberculin skin test site. This sequence was found in an adult in good health. The chain recombines TRBV6-1 with TRBJ2-7; 7 nucleotides line up with TRBD1. CDR3 bases: TGTGCCAGCATTCCCCCGAGACAGGGAGCCGCAGGGAAGCAGTACTTC. It specifies CASIPPRQGAAGKQYF.